Listed here are 10 T cell receptor beta chains from one sample, sequenced in a study of shared clonotypes between healthy human individuals. Method: immunoSEQ multiplex PCR; TCRdb's copy keeps in-frame clones and lacks some. The repertoire holds 2 million to 2.5 million clones, with about 95% as singletons. CD8 cells classed as naive were CD45RO-negative and positively selected for CCR7, excluding terminally differentiated effector memory CD45RA+ cells. Input material: naive CD8+ T cells sorted from blood. These receptors originate from a man aged 18 to 30 in good health.

In its sample, this clone was seen once. For the CDR3, the DNA is TGTGCCAGCAGTGAAGTCGGGCTAGCGGGACCCACAGATACGCAGTATTTT. Its protein is CASSEVGLAGPTDTQYF. The chain uses TRBV2 and TRBJ2-3, with 9 positions matching TRBD2. V was clipped by 1 base and J by 2 bases; unmatched bases: 7. Germline V gene data show CDR1 as SNHLY and CDR2 as FYNNEI. This CDR3 region has 17 residues. The entire variable domain, with the rest obtained from reference TRBV2 and TRBJ2-3, is as follows: EPEVTQTPSHQVTQMGQEVILRCVPISNHLYFYWYRQILGQKVEFLVSFYNNEISEKSEIFDDQFSVERPDGSNFTLKIRSTKLEDSAMYFCASSEVGLAGPTDTQYFGPGTRLTVL.

The chain carries TRBV6-6 and TRBJ2-3, with 9 nucleotides matching TRBD1. The trim removed 6 bases at V and 7 bases at J, leaving 14 bases unmatched. Germline V lookup: CDR1 MNHNY, CDR2 SVGAGI (reference sequence). The CDR3 loop spans 16 amino acids. In DNA, the CDR3 is TGTGCCAGCAGCCCCATCCCGGGACAGGGTCCAAATACGCAGTATTTT. Translating gives CASSPIPGQGPNTQYF.

V and J are TRBV10-3 and TRBJ2-7; weak D call: TRBD2 (6 bases). V was trimmed by 0 bases and J by 0 bases, leaving 12 bases between them. CDR1 is ENHRY, CDR2 SYGVKD, per germline. This CDR3 spans 16 amino acids. The CDR3 coding sequence is TGTGCCATCAGTGAGTCGGGGAGGACCCCCTCCTACGAGCAGTACTTC. As protein: CAISESGRTPSYEQYF.

The sample holds one count of this clone. V usage is TRBV27 and J usage is TRBJ2-7; a possible D gene is TRBD2 (7 bases). V was shortened by 2 bases and J by 7 bases, with 21 bases between the two germline ends. The length of the CDR3 is 16 residues. CDR1 is MNHEY and CDR2 is SMNVEV in the germline V gene (reference sequence). The CDR3 spells CASSLRGASGALEQYF. The CDR3 DNA is TGTGCCAGCAGTTTAAGGGGGGCTAGCGGAGCCCTGGAGCAGTACTTC.

The chain has TRBV4-2 and TRBJ1-2; TRBD1 matches 7 bases. Germline V gene lookup returns CDR1 LGHNA and CDR2 YNFKEQ. The junction had 12 bases not matched to a gene; V was cut back by 2 bases and J by 6 bases. CDR3 length equals 16 residues. As DNA, the CDR3 is TGTGCCAGCAGCCAACCCCAGGGCGGACAGGAAGATGGCTACACCTTC. It specifies CASSQPQGGQEDGYTF.

This sequence joins TRBV9 and TRBJ2-7; weak D call: TRBD2 (5 bases). The CDR3 is 14 residues long. Trimming left V 3 bases short and J 3 bases short, with 13 bases between. Germline lookup yields CDR1 SGDLS and CDR2 YYNGEE. CDR3 residues: CASSATGVRYEQYF. The CDR3 DNA reads as TGTGCCAGCAGCGCCACCGGGGTCCGCTACGAGCAGTACTTC.

This chain links TRBV9 with TRBJ1-1; TRBD1 might be the D (5 bases). The V gene lost 0 bases and the J gene lost 3 bases, with 9 bases spanning the gap. The CDR3 is 14 residues long. The germline CDR1 and CDR2 sequences are SGDLS and YYNGEE. The CDR3: CASSVDGGYTEAFF. In nucleotides, the CDR3 is TGTGCCAGCAGCGTAGATGGGGGTTACACTGAAGCTTTCTTT.

This chain links TRBV25-1 with TRBJ1-1, with 8 positions matching TRBD1. CDR1 is MGHDK and CDR2 is SYGVNS in the germline V gene. This CDR3 region has 15 residues. V gave up 7 bases and J gave up 3 bases; unmatched junction bases: 10. The CDR3 DNA reads TGTGCCAGCACCAACTATGGACAGGGAGACACTGAAGCTTTCTTT. Protein product: CASTNYGQGDTEAFF.

The V and J genes are TRBV19 and TRBJ1-1; 9 bases align to TRBD1. From germline, CDR1 is LNHDA and CDR2 SQIVND (reference sequence). V lost 0 bases and J lost 3; bases outside the gene matches: 8. The CDR3 covers 17 residues. The CDR3 reads CASSIDPYNRGHTEAFF. CDR3 DNA: TGTGCCAGTAGTATAGATCCCTACAACAGGGGGCACACTGAAGCTTTCTTT. The complete variable domain, with remaining parts taken from reference TRBV19 and TRBJ1-1, reads DGGITQSPKYLFRKEGQNVTLSCEQNLNHDAMYWYRQDPGQGLRLIYYSQIVNDFQKGDIAEGYSVSREKKESFPLTVTSAQKNPTAFYLCASSIDPYNRGHTEAFFGQGTRLTVV.

This chain links TRBV5-1 with TRBJ2-3; possibly TRBD2 for D (5 bases). CDR3 size: 14 residues. The V gene lost 5 bases and the J gene lost 2 bases, with 12 bases spanning the gap. CDR1 is SGHRS and CDR2 is YFSETQ in the germline V gene. The CDR3 is CASREDGFTDTQYF. The CDR3, as DNA: TGCGCCAGCAGGGAGGACGGGTTCACAGATACGCAGTATTTT.